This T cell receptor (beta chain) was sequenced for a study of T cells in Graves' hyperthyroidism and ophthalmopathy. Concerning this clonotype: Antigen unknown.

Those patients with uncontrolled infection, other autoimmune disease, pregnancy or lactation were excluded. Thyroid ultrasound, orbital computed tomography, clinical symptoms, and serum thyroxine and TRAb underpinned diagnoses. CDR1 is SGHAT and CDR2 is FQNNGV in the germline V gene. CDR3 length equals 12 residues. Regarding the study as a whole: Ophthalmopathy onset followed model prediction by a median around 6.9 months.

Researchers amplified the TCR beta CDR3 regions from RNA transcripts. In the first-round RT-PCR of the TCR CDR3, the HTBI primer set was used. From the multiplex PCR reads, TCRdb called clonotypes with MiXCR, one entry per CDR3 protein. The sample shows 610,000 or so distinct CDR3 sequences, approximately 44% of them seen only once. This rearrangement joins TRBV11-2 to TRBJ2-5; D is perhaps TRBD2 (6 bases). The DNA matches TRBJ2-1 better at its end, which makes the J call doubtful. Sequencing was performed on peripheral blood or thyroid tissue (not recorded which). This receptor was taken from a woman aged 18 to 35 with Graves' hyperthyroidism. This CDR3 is CASSLDRGGQFF. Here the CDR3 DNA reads TGTGCCAGCAGCTTAGATCGGGGAGGGCAGTTCTTC.